This entry lists 31 T cell receptor beta chains sequenced from one sample in a study of T cells in Graves' hyperthyroidism and ophthalmopathy (dated by TCRdb to the late 2010s). Library method: multiplex PCR. Instrument on record: Illumina HiSeq 2000. The TCR beta CDR3 regions were amplified from RNA transcripts. A first-round RT-PCR of the TCR CDR3 used the HTBI primer set with the Qiagen OneStep RT-PCR kit. The raw public data were reprocessed by TCRdb itself: fastp quality trimming at Q25, MiXCR clonotype calling, in-frame beta chains only. Every distinct CDR3 protein forms one entry, paired with its most common genes and DNA. This sample is represented by about 640,000 distinct CDR3 sequences; under 25% of them were singletons. The ten largest clones add up to 34% of the sample. The specimen sequenced was blood. These receptors all stem from a young man with Graves' ophthalmopathy.

The V and J genes are TRBV4-3 and TRBJ2-7, with 10 bases matching TRBD2. CDR3 size: 16 residues. The J segment lost 2 bases and the V segment lost 3 bases, leaving 7 bases of the junction unmatched. Per germline, CDR1 LGHNA and CDR2 YSLEER. CDR3 in DNA: TGCGCCAGCAGCCACCCGACTAGCGGGTACCCCTACGAGCAGTACTTC. Encoded protein: CASSHPTSGYPYEQYF.

This rearrangement joins TRBV20-1 to TRBJ2-5; D remains ambiguous. V lost 5 bases, J lost 4 bases, and 23 bases lay in between. The CDR3 runs 16 residues. The germline V gene encodes CDR1 DFQATT and CDR2 SNEGSKA (reference sequence). CDR3 residues: CSALDALDARRETQYF. CDR3 DNA: TGCAGTGCTCTAGATGCTCTAGACGCGCGAAGAGAGACCCAGTACTTC.

This chain joins TRBV7-2 and TRBJ2-1; D gene unclear. Germline CDR1 and CDR2: SGHTA and FQGNSA. V lost 2 bases to trimming and J lost 6 bases, with 11 bases between them. The CDR3 spans 14 residues. The CDR3 region is CASSLSTVGNEQFF. DNA for the CDR3: TGTGCCAGCAGCTTAAGCACGGTAGGCAATGAGCAGTTCTTC.

This clonotype occurred many times. The chain has TRBV7-3 and TRBJ2-3; D ambiguous. Trimming pared 2 bases from V and 6 bases from J, leaving 9 bases between. Germline V gene sequence: CDR1 SGHTA, CDR2 FQGTGA. The CDR3 covers 13 residues. The CDR3 nucleotides read TGTGCCAGCAGCTTACAGTGGGCTGATACGCAGTATTTT. It codes for CASSLQWADTQYF. The full variable domain, in which reference TRBV7-3 and TRBJ2-3 provide the parts outside the CDR3, is GAGVSQTPSNKVTEKGKYVELRCDPISGHTALYWYRQSLGQGPEFLIYFQGTGAADDSGLPNDRFFAVRPEGSVSTLKIQRTERGDSAVYLCASSLQWADTQYFGPGTRLTVL.

This clonotype was counted ten times or more. This chain joins TRBV11-2 and TRBJ1-2; D call uncertain. The CDR3 has 15 amino acids. The V gene lost 5 bases and the J gene lost 4 bases, with 17 bases spanning the gap. Germline loops: CDR1 SGHAT, CDR2 FQNNGV. CDR3: CASSGADGMIYGYTF. CDR3 sequence (DNA): TGTGCCAGCAGCGGAGCGGACGGCATGATCTATGGCTACACCTTC.

This clonotype was seen repeatedly, ten times or more. The chain carries TRBV2 and TRBJ2-2, with D perhaps TRBD2 (6 bases). V lost 8 bases and J lost 0, with 19 bases in between. CDR1 is SNHLY, CDR2 FYNNEI, per germline. CDR3 length: 17 residues. The DNA for the CDR3 is TGTGCCAGCGCCCTCGCGGGGTGGAGCGCGAACACCGGGGAGCTGTTTTTT. It specifies CASALAGWSANTGELFF.

The chain combines TRBV4-1 with TRBJ2-5; TRBD1 is a possible D gene (6 bases). V was trimmed by 4 bases and J by 2 bases, leaving 17 bases between them. This CDR3 has 16 amino acids. CDR1 MGHRA and CDR2 YSYEKL come from the germline V gene. CDR3 sequence (DNA): TGCGCCAGCAGCCGCCACAGCCAAGGGGGACAAGAGACCCAGTACTTC. Amino acid sequence: CASSRHSQGGQETQYF.

The sample holds a few counts of this clonotype. V and J are TRBV7-2 and TRBJ2-3, with TRBD2 as a possible D gene (7 bases). This CDR3 spans 17 amino acids. The V gene's germline CDR1 is SGHTA and CDR2 FQGNSA. The V and J ends lost 1 base and 8 bases respectively, with 22 bases between them. CDR3 protein: CASSLGGAGTKVGTQYF. The CDR3 nucleotides are TGTGCCAGCAGCTTAGGAGGAGCGGGGACAAAAGTCGGTACGCAGTATTTT.

The gene calls are TRBV20-1 and TRBJ2-2, with TRBD1 as a possible D gene (6 bases). CDR3 length equals 14 residues. The V and J ends lost 2 bases and 6 bases respectively, with 13 bases between them. The V gene's germline CDR1 is DFQATT and CDR2 SNEGSKA (reference sequence). CDR3 DNA sequence: TGCAGTGCTAGACTTTTAACAGGGCCCGGGGAGCTGTTTTTT. Its protein is CSARLLTGPGELFF.

This clonotype was counted a few times. The V and J genes are TRBV12-3 or TRBV12-4 and TRBJ2-3, with TRBD2 matching over 7 bases. V lost 2 bases, J lost 11 bases, and 16 bases stayed unmatched. The length of the CDR3 is 16 residues. CDR3 sequence reads: CASSLSAGVTWNKQYF. CDR3 bases: TGTGCCAGCAGTTTATCCGCGGGAGTAACTTGGAATAAGCAGTATTTT.

This clonotype was detected many times. The V call is TRBV5-1, the J call TRBJ2-7; 9 bases agree with TRBD1. With 4 bases clipped from V and 3 bases from J, the junction kept 5 bases outside the gene matches. Per the germline V gene, CDR1 is SGHRS and CDR2 is YFSETQ. This CDR3 contains 14 residues. This CDR3 is CASSITTGGYEQYF. In DNA, the CDR3 is TGCGCCAGCAGCATAACGACAGGGGGCTACGAGCAGTACTTC.

The V gene is TRBV29-1, the J gene TRBJ2-1; no clear D gene. The CDR3 has 13 residues. Germline values: CDR1 SQVTM, CDR2 ANQGSEA. Trimming shortened V by 6 bases and J by 0 bases, and 9 bases separated the two germline ends. The DNA for the CDR3 is TGCAGCGTCGAGGCCACCTCCTACAATGAGCAGTTCTTC. Translated, it gives CSVEATSYNEQFF.

This clonotype has more than one count but fewer than ten. This chain links TRBV28 with TRBJ2-4; weak D call: TRBD1 (5 bases). The CDR3 has 15 amino acids. Between the trimmed V and J ends, which lost 1 base and 5 bases, there was a span of 12 bases. Germline V gene lookup returns CDR1 MDHEN and CDR2 SYDVKM. The CDR3 spells CASSLFQGSQNIQYF. The CDR3 nucleotides are TGTGCCAGCAGTTTATTCCAGGGTAGCCAAAACATTCAGTACTTC.

This clonotype was seen a handful of times. The V gene is TRBV19, the J gene TRBJ1-1; D is ambiguous. This CDR3 contains 14 residues. Between the trimmed V and J ends, which lost 6 bases and 1 base, there was a span of 12 bases. Germline V lookup: CDR1 LNHDA, CDR2 SQIVND (reference sequence). The CDR3 region has the DNA TGTGCCAGTAGCGTGCCAAGGAGGAACACTGAAGCTTTCTTT. It specifies CASSVPRRNTEAFF.

The rearrangement links TRBV9 to TRBJ1-2, with a possible D match to TRBD1 (5 bases). The CDR3 totals 15 residues. The V and J ends lost 4 bases and 8 bases respectively, with 21 bases between them. Germline V CDR1 and CDR2: SGDLS, YYNGEE. CDR3 amino acids: CASSSASGPRGGYTF. The CDR3 bases are TGTGCCAGCAGCTCCGCCTCCGGGCCGAGGGGAGGCTACACCTTC.

This clonotype was seen only a few times. The gene calls are TRBV28 and TRBJ2-3; TRBD1 aligns across 10 bases. CDR1 and CDR2 from the germline V gene are MDHEN and SYDVKM. Trimming at V came to 1 base and at J to 4 bases, leaving 5 bases not matched to a gene. The length of the CDR3 is 16 residues. The CDR3 nucleotides read TGTGCCAGCAGTTTATCCGGGACAGGGGAGTCAGATACGCAGTATTTT. Its protein is CASSLSGTGESDTQYF.

V usage is TRBV18 and J usage is TRBJ2-3; no reliable D call. Germline V gene data show CDR1 as KGHSH and CDR2 as LQKENI. The CDR3 loop spans 13 amino acids. Trimming pared 6 bases from V and 4 bases from J, leaving 11 bases between. CDR3 protein: CASSSDQPDTQYF. The CDR3 bases are TGTGCCAGCTCGTCCGACCAGCCAGATACGCAGTATTTT.

This clonotype was recorded many times. The rearrangement uses TRBV4-1 and TRBJ1-5; unclear D gene. CDR3 length: 15 amino acids. Germline V CDR1 and CDR2: MGHRA, YSYEKL. V was clipped by 1 base and J by 0 bases, with 7 bases between them. In DNA, the CDR3 is TGCGCCAGCAGCCAAGTCAGGTCTAGCAATCAGCCCCAGCATTTT. The encoded protein is CASSQVRSSNQPQHF.

The count of this clonotype is one. The V call is TRBV4-2, the J call TRBJ2-7; no definite D call. From germline, CDR1 is LGHNA and CDR2 YNFKEQ. Trimming took off 1 base at V and 4 bases at J, with 8 bases between the two ends. This CDR3 is 13 amino acids long. CDR3 in amino acids: CASSQVHGYEQYF. CDR3 nucleotide sequence: TGTGCCAGCAGCCAAGTTCACGGTTACGAGCAGTACTTC.

Many counts were recorded for this clonotype. This chain links TRBV2 with TRBJ2-7, with 9 bases matching TRBD2. V was clipped by 6 bases and J by 7 bases; unmatched bases: 13. Germline V gene data show CDR1 as SNHLY and CDR2 as FYNNEI. The CDR3 length is 15 residues. The CDR3 here is CASRGAGGRAVEQYF. CDR3 nucleotide sequence: TGTGCCAGCAGAGGAGCGGGCGGGAGGGCGGTTGAGCAGTACTTC.

In its sample, this clonotype was seen many times. The chain has TRBV2 and TRBJ1-3; D is perhaps TRBD1 (5 bases). Germline-derived CDR1 and CDR2 are SNHLY and FYNNEI. V lost 7 bases to trimming and J lost 3 bases, with 13 bases between them. The CDR3 has 14 amino acids. The CDR3 DNA reads TGTGCCAGCATTATCCGGGACCGTGGAAACACCATATATTTT. Protein sequence: CASIIRDRGNTIYF.

The rearrangement joins TRBV10-3 to TRBJ1-5; no reliable D call. Trimming pared 8 bases from V and 4 bases from J, leaving 9 bases between. Germline V gene sequence: CDR1 ENHRY, CDR2 SYGVKD. CDR3 size: 12 residues. The CDR3 loop is CAISDFNQPQHF. In DNA form, the CDR3 reads TGTGCCATCTCGGATTTTAATCAGCCCCAGCATTTT.

The chain is built from TRBV28 and TRBJ1-2; D may be TRBD1 (5 bases). The V gene's germline CDR1 is MDHEN and CDR2 SYDVKM. The CDR3 totals 14 residues. Trimming cost V 4 bases and J 8 bases, with 17 bases left between them. CDR3 in DNA: TGTGCCAGCAGTTCCTCAGGTGGGGCGGAGGGCTACACCTTC. Encoded protein: CASSSSGGAEGYTF.

This clonotype occurred a few times. The rearrangement links TRBV28 to TRBJ1-5, with D possibly TRBD1 on 6 matching bases. The CDR3 runs to 15 residues. V was shortened by 4 bases and J by 2 bases, with 12 bases between the two germline ends. Germline V gene sequence: CDR1 MDHEN, CDR2 SYDVKM. CDR3 nucleotides: TGTGCCAGCAGTTGGGCAGGGGAAGGCAATCAGCCCCAGCATTTT. This encodes CASSWAGEGNQPQHF.

The chain is built from TRBV3-1 and TRBJ2-1, with 13 bases fitting TRBD2. J lost 6 bases, V lost 3 bases, and 5 bases had no gene match. The germline V gene has CDR1 LGHDT and CDR2 YNNKEL (reference sequence). The CDR3 runs to 16 residues. The DNA for the CDR3 is TGTGCCAGCAGCCATTTTCGACTAGCGGGAGGCAATGAGCAGTTCTTC. Translation: CASSHFRLAGGNEQFF.

In this sample, this clonotype turned up a few times. This chain joins TRBV10-3 and TRBJ1-1; D might be TRBD1 (5 bases). V was cut by 6 bases and J by 0 bases, with 8 bases left in between. CDR1 ENHRY and CDR2 SYGVKD come from the germline V gene. The CDR3 contains 13 residues. The CDR3 sequence is CAIRRDLNTEAFF. In DNA, the CDR3 is TGTGCCATCAGGCGGGACTTGAACACTGAAGCTTTCTTT.

This chain links TRBV12-3 or TRBV12-4 with TRBJ2-5; 7 bases fit TRBD2. The CDR3 is made up of 18 amino acids. V trimming: 1 base; J trimming: 1 base; junction bases outside the gene matches: 12. The CDR3 loop is CASSLGRGASGLQETQYF. The CDR3, as DNA: TGTGCCAGCAGTTTAGGTCGAGGGGCTAGCGGACTCCAAGAGACCCAGTACTTC.

This clonotype showed up just a few times. The chain uses TRBV30 and TRBJ2-7; D perhaps matches TRBD1 (5 bases). CDR3 length: 15 residues. Trimming shortened V by 0 bases and J by 6 bases, and 18 bases separated the two germline ends. Germline CDR1 is GTSNPN and CDR2 is SVGIG (reference sequence). CDR3 loop: CAWSVGAGPLSEQYF. DNA of the CDR3: TGTGCCTGGAGTGTAGGAGCAGGGCCCCTGAGCGAGCAGTACTTC.

The chain has TRBV27 and TRBJ2-3; 7 nucleotides align to TRBD1. This CDR3 contains 15 residues. In germline, CDR1 is MNHEY, CDR2 SMNVEV (reference sequence). Trimming removed 5 bases from V and 3 bases from J; junction bases left unmatched: 8. The CDR3 coding sequence is TGTGCCAGCAGTCCTCTGACAGGGCGGACAGATACGCAGTATTTT. Residues: CASSPLTGRTDTQYF.

This clonotype showed up many times. The chain uses TRBV20-1 and TRBJ2-7; tentative D call: TRBD2 (5 bases). Germline CDR1 is DFQATT and CDR2 is SNEGSKA (reference sequence). The CDR3 consists of 14 residues. The V and J ends lost 4 bases and 6 bases respectively, with 19 bases between them. The CDR3 region is CSATPTSGYSEQYF. For the CDR3, the DNA is TGCAGTGCTACTCCAACGTCGGGATACTCCGAGCAGTACTTC.

V and J are TRBV20-1 and TRBJ2-7; tentatively, D is TRBD1 or TRBD2 (5 bases each). CDR1 is DFQATT, CDR2 SNEGSKA, per germline (reference sequence). V lost 5 bases and J lost 0, with 14 bases in between. The CDR3 runs 14 residues. The CDR3 here is CSAPGTASSYEQYF. The CDR3, as DNA: TGCAGTGCTCCCGGGACGGCGAGCTCCTACGAGCAGTACTTC.